This TCR beta chain was identified in a study of T cell responses to AZD1222 COVID-19 vaccine. Overall study results and limits: White British donors predominated, females outnumbered males, and clonal diversity was possibly underestimated. Across the whole spike, CD4 TCRs peaked at regions 160-218 and 743-854. Baseline seropositives among AZD1222 recipients totaled only 5 to 7. Within unmutated variant regions lay the reported targets of nearly half of spike-specific TCRs.

TCRdb's table, derived via immunoSEQ multiplex PCR, lists solely in-frame clones and lacks some. The sample lists 60,000 to 70,000 clones, about four fifths occurring once. V gave up 6 bases and J gave up 0 bases, with 11 bases separating them. Germline lookup yields CDR1 MDHEN and CDR2 SYDVKM. The CDR3 loop spans 15 amino acids. Remarks on this clone: As yet, its antigen is unknown.

This clonotype was sampled from an adult in good health. The sample consisted of peripheral blood, taken on day 0 of AZD1222 vaccination. This sequence joins TRBV28 and TRBJ2-2; D unresolved. The DNA for the CDR3 is TGTGCCAGCAGCCTCTACGGACCGAACACCGGGGAGCTGTTTTTT. This gives the protein CASSLYGPNTGELFF.